This is a list of T cell receptor beta chains from one sample in a study of blood T cell repertoires in COVID-19. Clones were sequenced by immunoSEQ multiplex PCR, and TCRdb holds only the in-frame ones, with some missing. Of some 420,000 clones listed, roughly nine tenths are singletons. The sample comprised PBMCs or T cells enriched from blood (not recorded which). The source of these receptors is a man aged 25-45 years who had recovered from COVID-19. Each CDR3 is given with its conserved first and last residue. A D gene is named only where the DNA matches it firmly. Rows may omit the clone size; those that give it use once, few, many or a size class.

D	size	V	J	CDR3	DNA
.	many	TRBV6-1	TRBJ1-1	CASSDVVSSREAFF	TGTGCCAGCAGTGATGTGGTCAGCTCCCGGGAGGCTTTCTTT
.	once	TRBV9	TRBJ2-7	CASSVGYEQYF	TGTGCCAGCAGCGTCGGGTACGAGCAGTACTTC
.	.	TRBV27	TRBJ2-7	CASTRGPSPDYEQYF	TGTGCCAGCACCAGAGGGCCATCCCCGGACTACGAGCAGTACTTC
.	.	TRBV7-9	TRBJ2-2	CASSLESGGTGELFF	TGTGCCAGCAGCCTAGAGTCCGGGGGCACCGGGGAGCTGTTTTTT
TRBD1	.	TRBV7-9	TRBJ1-2	CASTGTGVSYGYTF	TGTGCCAGCACCGGGACAGGGGTTTCCTATGGCTACACCTTC
TRBD2	.	TRBV6-4	TRBJ2-3	CASSESGGPGDTQYF	TGTGCCAGCAGTGAGTCGGGAGGGCCGGGAGATACGCAGTATTTT
TRBD1	.	TRBV5-4	TRBJ1-3	CASSWSRDRGVTGNTIYF	TGTGCCAGCAGCTGGAGCCGGGACAGGGGTGTAACTGGAAACACCATATATTTT
.	.	TRBV28	TRBJ2-7	CASSFWRQSSYEQYF	TGTGCCAGCAGTTTTTGGAGACAGTCCTCCTACGAGCAGTACTTC
TRBD1	.	TRBV5-1	TRBJ1-6	CASSLAPTGGTYNSPLHF	TGCGCCAGCAGCTTGGCCCCGACAGGGGGCACCTATAATTCACCCCTCCACTTT
.	once	TRBV7-8	TRBJ1-1	CASSLAFQNTEAFF	TGTGCCAGCAGCTTAGCTTTCCAGAACACTGAAGCTTTCTTT
.	.	TRBV10-3	TRBJ2-7	CAISEGVGTTYEQYF	TGTGCCATCAGTGAAGGAGTCGGGACAACCTACGAGCAGTACTTC
.	.	TRBV9	TRBJ2-3	CASSVGGINTDTQYF	TGTGCCAGCAGCGTAGGAGGAATTAACACAGATACGCAGTATTTT
TRBD2	.	TRBV5-1	TRBJ2-6	CASSVAGLSGANVLTF	TGCGCCAGCAGCGTAGCGGGACTCTCTGGGGCCAACGTCCTGACTTTC
.	.	TRBV12-2	TRBJ2-5	CASRPLPTSGSELQETQYF	TGTGCAAGTCGCCCTCTTCCGACCAGCGGGAGCGAGCTTCAAGAGACCCAGTACTTC
TRBD2	.	TRBV9	TRBJ2-7	CASSAAGLADYEQYF	TGTGCCAGCAGCGCCGCCGGACTAGCGGACTACGAGCAGTACTTC
.	.	TRBV4-1	TRBJ2-7	CASSQGWTGGVDEQYF	TGCGCCAGCAGCCAAGGATGGACCGGAGGGGTCGACGAGCAGTACTTC
TRBD1	.	TRBV18	TRBJ1-1	CASSAGTENTEAFF	TGTGCCAGCTCTGCCGGGACAGAGAACACTGAAGCTTTCTTT
TRBD2	.	TRBV7-2	TRBJ2-2	CASSPRRLAGGAGELFF	TGTGCCAGCAGCCCCCGAAGACTAGCGGGAGGGGCCGGGGAGCTGTTTTTT
TRBD1	.	TRBV2	TRBJ1-1	CASSDETGIMAFF	TGTGCCAGCAGTGACGAGACAGGGATCATGGCTTTCTTT
TRBD1	.	TRBV24-1	TRBJ2-2	CATSDIPDRDPGELFF	TGTGCCACCAGTGACATCCCCGACAGGGACCCCGGGGAGCTGTTTTTT
.	.	TRBV27	TRBJ2-2	CASGIGQTEVGGELFF	TGTGCCAGCGGGATAGGACAGACAGAAGTCGGCGGGGAGCTGTTTTTT
.	.	TRBV19	TRBJ1-4	CASSGRAPNEKLFF	TGTGCCAGTAGTGGGCGGGCACCTAATGAAAAACTGTTTTTT
TRBD2	.	TRBV13	TRBJ2-7	CASTGLPTSEQYF	TGTGCCAGCACGGGACTACCAACATCGGAGCAGTACTTC
TRBD1	.	TRBV7-9	TRBJ2-1	CASSPQGVSYNEQFF	TGTGCCAGCAGCCCACAGGGGGTCTCCTACAATGAGCAGTTCTTC
TRBD1	.	TRBV19	TRBJ1-6	CASRESGTGRVNSPLHF	TGTGCCAGTAGAGAATCCGGGACAGGGAGGGTAAATTCACCCCTCCACTTT
TRBD1	.	TRBV10-3	TRBJ1-1	CAISVEGANTEAFF	TGTGCCATCAGTGTTGAGGGGGCGAACACTGAAGCTTTCTTT
.	once	TRBV12-3/TRBV12-4	TRBJ1-1	CASSLLDTEAFF	TGTGCCAGCAGCTTATTAGACACTGAAGCTTTCTTT
.	.	TRBV7-2	TRBJ2-3	CASRRGTDTQYF	TGTGCCAGCAGGAGGGGCACAGATACGCAGTATTTT
.	.	TRBV2	TRBJ1-6	CASDINGRVGKSPLHF	TGTGCCAGCGACATAAATGGCAGGGTCGGTAAATCACCCCTCCACTTT
.	.	TRBV3-1/TRBV3-2	TRBJ1-2	CASSQMGANGYTF	TGTGCCAGCAGCCAAATGGGGGCAAATGGCTACACCTTC
.	.	TRBV3-1/TRBV3-2	TRBJ2-3	CASSNGPDTQYF	TGTGCCAGCAGCAACGGTCCAGATACGCAGTATTTT
.	few	TRBV24-1	TRBJ2-7	CATSDFEGEQYF	TGTGCCACCAGTGATTTTGAGGGTGAGCAGTACTTC
TRBD2	.	TRBV9	TRBJ2-7	CASSGTSESYEQYF	TGTGCCAGCAGCGGGACTAGCGAATCCTACGAGCAGTACTTC
TRBD2	.	TRBV4-1	TRBJ2-1	CASSQVPGLAGDEQFF	TGCGCCAGCAGCCAAGTTCCAGGGCTAGCGGGAGACGAGCAGTTCTTC
.	.	TRBV7-9	TRBJ2-7	CASNDGLRGPPNEQYF	TGTGCCAGCAACGACGGGTTGCGGGGGCCGCCGAACGAGCAGTACTTC
.	.	TRBV7-2	TRBJ2-5	CASSTNRLVLETQYF	TGTGCCAGCAGCACGAACAGGCTGGTTTTGGAGACCCAGTACTTC
TRBD2	.	TRBV29-1	TRBJ2-7	CSVEGTSGSSYEQYF	TGCAGCGTTGAAGGTACTAGCGGGAGCTCCTACGAGCAGTACTTC
TRBD2	.	TRBV28	TRBJ2-7	CASMGASGGSYEQYF	TGTGCCAGCATGGGGGCGAGCGGGGGATCCTACGAGCAGTACTTC
.	.	TRBV5-6	TRBJ2-2	CASNAQGANTGELFF	TGTGCCAGCAACGCACAGGGCGCGAACACCGGGGAGCTGTTTTTT
TRBD1	few	TRBV11-2	TRBJ2-5	CASSPRQGARGETQYF	TGTGCCAGCAGCCCCCGACAGGGGGCTAGGGGAGAGACCCAGTACTTC
TRBD2	.	TRBV10-3	TRBJ2-2	CAISESPGLGGTGELFF	TGTGCCATCAGTGAGTCGCCGGGACTAGGAGGGACCGGGGAGCTGTTTTTT
TRBD1	.	TRBV19	TRBJ1-6	CATKTGATVNSPLHF	TGTGCCACCAAGACAGGGGCCACCGTAAATTCACCCCTCCACTTT
.	.	TRBV24-1	TRBJ2-7	CATSDILVRCYEQYF	TGTGCCACCAGTGATATTCTAGTGAGGTGCTACGAGCAGTACTTC
.	.	TRBV7-9	TRBJ1-1	CASSFRVITEAFF	TGTGCCAGCAGCTTCCGGGTGATCACTGAAGCTTTCTTT
.	.	TRBV5-8	TRBJ1-4	CASSLAKGATNEKLFF	TGTGCCAGCAGCTTGGCCAAGGGGGCAACTAATGAAAAACTGTTTTTT
TRBD1	.	TRBV29-1	TRBJ2-7	CSVGFTGGEQYF	TGCAGCGTTGGGTTTACAGGGGGCGAGCAGTACTTC
TRBD1	few	TRBV2	TRBJ2-2	CASSWTGGYTGELFF	TGTGCCAGCAGCTGGACAGGGGGCTACACCGGGGAGCTGTTTTTT
.	.	TRBV27	TRBJ1-1	CASSQTTHTEAFF	TGTGCCAGCAGCCAGACAACTCACACTGAAGCTTTCTTT
.	few	TRBV3-1/TRBV3-2	TRBJ2-3	CASSRSTGVLTDTQYF	TGTGCCAGCAGCCGTTCCACCGGGGTTCTCACAGATACGCAGTATTTT
.	few	TRBV11-2	TRBJ1-3	CASSSSLSGNTIYF	TGTGCCAGCAGCTCTAGTCTCTCTGGAAACACCATATATTTT
.	.	TRBV7-9	TRBJ2-3	CASSLGVGGDTQYF	TGTGCCAGCAGCTTAGGTGTGGGGGGAGATACGCAGTATTTT
TRBD2	.	TRBV19	TRBJ2-1	CASGPASGYNEQFF	TGTGCCAGTGGCCCGGCTAGCGGCTACAATGAGCAGTTCTTC
.	.	TRBV11-2	TRBJ1-5	CASSLVLTGPQHF	TGTGCCAGCAGCTTAGTATTAACGGGTCCCCAGCATTTT
.	.	TRBV15	TRBJ1-3	CATSREGGDTIYF	TGTGCCACCAGCAGAGAGGGGGGTGACACCATATATTTT
.	.	TRBV6-2/TRBV6-3	TRBJ2-3	CASSYGTQAWSDTQYF	TGTGCCAGCAGCTATGGGACTCAGGCCTGGTCAGATACGCAGTATTTT